The clone carrying this T cell receptor beta chain was picked up many times. The sample comes from a study of T-cell reconstitution after alpha-beta-depleted transplantation in children. Molecular barcoding with unique molecular identifiers was used for the TCRbeta library. TCRdb re-analysed the PCR reads in MiXCR, keeping a single row per CDR3 protein. The table lists 190,000 or so distinct CDR3 sequences, roughly 6.8% of them singletons, with 3% to 3.5% in the top ten. This receptor was identified in a human donor who donated a stem cell graft to a child with Wiskott-Aldrich syndrome. Material: PBMCs from the stem cell graft donor, obtained from the stem cell graft.

CDR3 amino acids: CSVAPGWLAGGEQYF. In DNA, the CDR3 is TGCAGCGTTGCTCCGGGTTGGCTAGCGGGAGGAGAGCAGTACTTC. This chain uses TRBV29-1 with TRBJ2-7; 11 nucleotides align to TRBD2. V shed 4 bases and J 7 bases; nucleotides not matched to a gene: 12. The CDR3 spans 15 residues. The germline CDR1 and CDR2 sequences are SQVTM and ANQGSEA.